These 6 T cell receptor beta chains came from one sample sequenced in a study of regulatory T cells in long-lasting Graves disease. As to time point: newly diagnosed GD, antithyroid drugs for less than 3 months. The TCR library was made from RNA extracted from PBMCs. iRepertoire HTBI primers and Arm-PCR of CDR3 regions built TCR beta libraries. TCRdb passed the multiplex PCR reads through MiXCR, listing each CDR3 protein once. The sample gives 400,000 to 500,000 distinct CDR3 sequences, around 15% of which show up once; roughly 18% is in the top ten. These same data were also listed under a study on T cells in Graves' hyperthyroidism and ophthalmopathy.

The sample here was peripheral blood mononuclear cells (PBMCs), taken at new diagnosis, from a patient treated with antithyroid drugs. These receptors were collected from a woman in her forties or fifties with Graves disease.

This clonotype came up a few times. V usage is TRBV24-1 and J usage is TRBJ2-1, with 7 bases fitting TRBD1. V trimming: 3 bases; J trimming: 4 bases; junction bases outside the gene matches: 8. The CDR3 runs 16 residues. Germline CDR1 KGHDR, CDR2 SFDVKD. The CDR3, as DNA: TGTGCCACCAGTGATAAAGGGACAGTTCTTTACAATGAGCAGTTCTTC. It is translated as CATSDKGTVLYNEQFF.

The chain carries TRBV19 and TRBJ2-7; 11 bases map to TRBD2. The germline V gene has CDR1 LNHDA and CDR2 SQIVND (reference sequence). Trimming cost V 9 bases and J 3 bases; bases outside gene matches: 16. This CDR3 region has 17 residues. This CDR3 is CASPRLLAGEGYYEQYF. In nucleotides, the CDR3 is TGTGCCAGCCCCCGACTACTAGCGGGAGAAGGGTACTACGAGCAGTACTTC.

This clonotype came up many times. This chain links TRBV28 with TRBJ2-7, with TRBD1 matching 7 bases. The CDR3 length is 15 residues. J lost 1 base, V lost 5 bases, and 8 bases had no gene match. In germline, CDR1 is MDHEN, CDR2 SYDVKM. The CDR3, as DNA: TGTGCCAGCAGTGCGGTTTGGACAGGTTCCTACGAGCAGTACTTC. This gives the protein CASSAVWTGSYEQYF.

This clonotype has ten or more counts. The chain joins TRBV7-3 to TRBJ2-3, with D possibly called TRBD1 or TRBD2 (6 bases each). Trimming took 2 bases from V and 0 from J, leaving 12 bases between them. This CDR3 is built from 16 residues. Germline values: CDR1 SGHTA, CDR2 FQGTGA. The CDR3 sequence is CASSLSGASSTDTQYF. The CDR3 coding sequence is TGTGCCAGCAGCTTATCGGGGGCCTCTAGCACAGATACGCAGTATTTT. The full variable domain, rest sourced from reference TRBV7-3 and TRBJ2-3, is GAGVSQTPSNKVTEKGKYVELRCDPISGHTALYWYRQSLGQGPEFLIYFQGTGAADDSGLPNDRFFAVRPEGSVSTLKIQRTERGDSAVYLCASSLSGASSTDTQYFGPGTRLTVL.

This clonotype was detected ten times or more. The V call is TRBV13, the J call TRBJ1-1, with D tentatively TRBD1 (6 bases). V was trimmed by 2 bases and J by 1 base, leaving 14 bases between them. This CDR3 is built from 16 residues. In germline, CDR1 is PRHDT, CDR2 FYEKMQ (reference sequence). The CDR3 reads CASSLSPAGANTEAFF. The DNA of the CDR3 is TGTGCCAGCAGCTTAAGTCCCGCAGGGGCGAACACTGAAGCTTTCTTT. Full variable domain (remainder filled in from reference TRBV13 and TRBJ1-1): AAGVIQSPRHLIKEKRETATLKCYPIPRHDTVYWYQQGPGQDPQFLISFYEKMQSDKGSIPDRFSAQQFSDYHSELNMSSLELGDSALYFCASSLSPAGANTEAFFGQGTRLTVV.

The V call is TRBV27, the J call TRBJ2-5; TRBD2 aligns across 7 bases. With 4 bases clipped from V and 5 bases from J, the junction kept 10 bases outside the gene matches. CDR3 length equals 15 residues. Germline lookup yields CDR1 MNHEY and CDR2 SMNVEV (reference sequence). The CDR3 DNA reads TGTGCCAGCAGTTACTCGGGGAGGGCGGTTGAGACCCAGTACTTC. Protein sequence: CASSYSGRAVETQYF.